This T cell receptor (beta chain) was identified during a study of blood T cell repertoires in COVID-19. Study context: The United States, Italy and Spain were the sources of the acute and convalescent COVID-19 samples. T cells, B-cell-depleted T cells, or PBMCs supplied cDNA or gDNA.

Followed longitudinally, the Seattle patients had been enrolled during active infection. In the source study's methods: Researchers report that nucleated cell counts were estimated from reference gene primer amplification. This table comes from immunoSEQ multiplex PCR, and its TCRdb copy is limited to in-frame clones, with some not included. V, J and clone size are those of that table, while D and trimming were read from the DNA. The sample records 150,000 to 200,000 clones, roughly 87% being singletons. This TCR derives from a woman aged 70-85 years with COVID-19, enrolled during active disease. The sequenced sample consisted of peripheral blood.

CDR3 nucleotide sequence: TGTGCCAGCAGCTTACTAGCTTCTGGGGCCAACGTCCTGACTTTC. It specifies CASSLLASGANVLTF. The chain combines TRBV7-9 with TRBJ2-6; weak D call: TRBD2 (5 bases). V was trimmed by 2 bases and J by 1 base, leaving 6 bases between them. The length of the CDR3 is 15 residues. Germline CDR1 SEHNR, CDR2 FQNEAQ (reference sequence).